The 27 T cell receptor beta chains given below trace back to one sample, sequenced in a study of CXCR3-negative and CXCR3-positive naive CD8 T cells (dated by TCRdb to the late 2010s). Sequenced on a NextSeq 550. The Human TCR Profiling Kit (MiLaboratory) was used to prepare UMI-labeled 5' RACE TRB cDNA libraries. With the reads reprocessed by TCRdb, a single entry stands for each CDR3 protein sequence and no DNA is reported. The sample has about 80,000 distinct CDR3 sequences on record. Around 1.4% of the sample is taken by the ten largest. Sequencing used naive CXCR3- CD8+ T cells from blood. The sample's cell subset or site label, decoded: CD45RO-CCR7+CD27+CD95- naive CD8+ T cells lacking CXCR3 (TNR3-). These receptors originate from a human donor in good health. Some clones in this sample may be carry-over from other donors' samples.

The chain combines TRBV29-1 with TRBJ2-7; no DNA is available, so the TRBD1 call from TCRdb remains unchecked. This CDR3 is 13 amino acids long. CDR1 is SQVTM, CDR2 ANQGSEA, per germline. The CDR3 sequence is CSVEDLRGDEQYF.

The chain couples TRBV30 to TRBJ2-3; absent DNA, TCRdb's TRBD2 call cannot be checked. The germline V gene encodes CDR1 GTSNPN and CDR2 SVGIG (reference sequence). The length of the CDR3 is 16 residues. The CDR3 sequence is CAWRLAGGPNTDTQYF. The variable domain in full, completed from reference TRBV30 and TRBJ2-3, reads SQTIHQWPATLVQPVGSPLSLECTVEGTSNPNLYWYRQAAGRGLQLLFYSVGIGQISSEVPQNLSASRPQDRQFILSSKKLLLSDSGFYLCAWRLAGGPNTDTQYFGPGTRLTVL.

The chain's CDR3 is CSARENSNLNTEAFF. The chain is built from TRBV20-1 and TRBJ1-1. CDR1 and CDR2 (germline): DFQATT, SNEGSKA (reference sequence). The CDR3 spans 15 residues.

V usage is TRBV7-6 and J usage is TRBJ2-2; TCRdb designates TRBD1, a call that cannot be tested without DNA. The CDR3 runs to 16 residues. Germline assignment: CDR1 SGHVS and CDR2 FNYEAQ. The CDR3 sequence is CASSPGGGLNTGELFF. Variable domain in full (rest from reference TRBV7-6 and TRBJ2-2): GAGVSQSPRYKVTKRGQDVALRCDPISGHVSLYWYRQALGQGPEFLTYFNYEAQQDKSGLPNDRFSAERPEGSISTLTIQRTEQRDSAMYRCASSPGGGLNTGELFFGEGSRLTVL.

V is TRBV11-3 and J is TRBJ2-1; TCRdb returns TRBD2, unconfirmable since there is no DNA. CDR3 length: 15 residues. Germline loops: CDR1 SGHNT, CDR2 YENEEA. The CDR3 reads CASSPHRGGSYEQFF. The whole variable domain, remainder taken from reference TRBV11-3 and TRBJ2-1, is EAGVVQSPRYKIIEKKQPVAFWCNPISGHNTLYWYLQNLGQGPELLIRYENEEAVDDSQLPKDRFSAERLKGVDSTLKIQPAELGDSAVYLCASSPHRGGSYEQFFGPGTRLTVL.

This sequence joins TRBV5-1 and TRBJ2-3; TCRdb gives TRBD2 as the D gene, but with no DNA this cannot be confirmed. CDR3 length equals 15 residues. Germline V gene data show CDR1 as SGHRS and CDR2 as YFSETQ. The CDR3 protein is CASSLELAVTDTQYF.

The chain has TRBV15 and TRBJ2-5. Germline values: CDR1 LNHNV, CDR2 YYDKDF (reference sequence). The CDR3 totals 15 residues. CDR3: CATSTNRGTRKTQYF.

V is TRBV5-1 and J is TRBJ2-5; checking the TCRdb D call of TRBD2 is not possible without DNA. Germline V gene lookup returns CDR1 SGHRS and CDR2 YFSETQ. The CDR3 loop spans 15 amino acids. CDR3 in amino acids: CASSLVASGQETQYF.

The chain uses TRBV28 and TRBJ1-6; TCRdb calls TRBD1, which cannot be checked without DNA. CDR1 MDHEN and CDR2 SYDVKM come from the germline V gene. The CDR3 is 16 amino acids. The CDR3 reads CASSHPDRGDDSPLHF.

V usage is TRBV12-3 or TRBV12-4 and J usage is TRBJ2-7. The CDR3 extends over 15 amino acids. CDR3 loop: CASSRWTGSSYEQYF.

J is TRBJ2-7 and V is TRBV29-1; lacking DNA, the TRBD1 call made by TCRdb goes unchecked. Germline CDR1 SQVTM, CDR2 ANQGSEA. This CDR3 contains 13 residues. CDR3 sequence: CSVGQGEVYEQYF.

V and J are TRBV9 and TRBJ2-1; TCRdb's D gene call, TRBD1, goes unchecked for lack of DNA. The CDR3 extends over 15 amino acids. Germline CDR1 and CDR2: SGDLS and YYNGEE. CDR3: CASSYTGGMYNEQFF.

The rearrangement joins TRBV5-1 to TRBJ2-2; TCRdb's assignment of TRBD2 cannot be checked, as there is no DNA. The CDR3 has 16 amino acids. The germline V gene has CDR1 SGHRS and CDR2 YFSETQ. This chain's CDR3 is CASSLAPAGGDGELFF.

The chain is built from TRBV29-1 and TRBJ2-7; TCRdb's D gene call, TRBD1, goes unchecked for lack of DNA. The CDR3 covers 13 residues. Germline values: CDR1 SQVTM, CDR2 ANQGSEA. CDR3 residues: CSVRPGTGYEQYF.

The CDR3 spells CASSQDRDSHTGELFF. V gene TRBV3-1 combines with J gene TRBJ2-2; TCRdb calls TRBD1, which cannot be checked without DNA. CDR1 is LGHDT and CDR2 is YNNKEL in the germline V gene (reference sequence). The CDR3 sequence is 16 residues long.

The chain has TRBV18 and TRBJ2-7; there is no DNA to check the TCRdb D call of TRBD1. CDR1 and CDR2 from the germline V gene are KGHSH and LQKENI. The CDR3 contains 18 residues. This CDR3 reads CASSPGSFRTGGPYEQYF.

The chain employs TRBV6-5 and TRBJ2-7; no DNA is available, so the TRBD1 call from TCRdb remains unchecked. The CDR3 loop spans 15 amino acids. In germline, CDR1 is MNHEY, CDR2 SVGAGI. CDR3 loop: CASGKTGQGVNEQYF.

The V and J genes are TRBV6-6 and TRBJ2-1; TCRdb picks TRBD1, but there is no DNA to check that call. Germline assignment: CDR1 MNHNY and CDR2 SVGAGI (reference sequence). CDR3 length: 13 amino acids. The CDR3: CASSLTGYNEQFF.

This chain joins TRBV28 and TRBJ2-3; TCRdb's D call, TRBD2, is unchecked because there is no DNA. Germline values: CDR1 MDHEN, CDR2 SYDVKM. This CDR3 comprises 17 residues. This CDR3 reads CASSVRLAAYGTDTQYF.

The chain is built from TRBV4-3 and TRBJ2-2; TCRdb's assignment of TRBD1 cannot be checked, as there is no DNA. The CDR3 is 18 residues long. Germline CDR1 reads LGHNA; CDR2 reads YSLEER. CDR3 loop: CASSQDPTDDSNTGELFF.

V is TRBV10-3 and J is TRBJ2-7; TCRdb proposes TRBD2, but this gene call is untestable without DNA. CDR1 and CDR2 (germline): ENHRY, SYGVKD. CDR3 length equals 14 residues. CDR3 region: CAISESRTSLEQYF.

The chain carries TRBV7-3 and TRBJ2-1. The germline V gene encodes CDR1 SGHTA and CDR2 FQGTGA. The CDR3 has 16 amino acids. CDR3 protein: CASSLGVTGLYNEQFF.

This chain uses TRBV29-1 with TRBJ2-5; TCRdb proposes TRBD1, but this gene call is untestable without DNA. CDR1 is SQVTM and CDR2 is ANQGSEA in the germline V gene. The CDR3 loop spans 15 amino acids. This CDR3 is CSVEDQDRFQKTQYF.

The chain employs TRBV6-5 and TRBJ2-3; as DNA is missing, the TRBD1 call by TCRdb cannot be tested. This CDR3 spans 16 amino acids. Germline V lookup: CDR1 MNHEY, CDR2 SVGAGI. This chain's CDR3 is CASSLNRALSTDTQYF.

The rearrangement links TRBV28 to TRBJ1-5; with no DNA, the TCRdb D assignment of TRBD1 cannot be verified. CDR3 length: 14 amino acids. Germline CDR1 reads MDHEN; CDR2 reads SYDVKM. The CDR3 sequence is CAVQGTGSNQPQHF.

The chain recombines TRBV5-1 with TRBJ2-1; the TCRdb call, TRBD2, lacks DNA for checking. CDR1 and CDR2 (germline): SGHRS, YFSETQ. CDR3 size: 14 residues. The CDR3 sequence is CASSLTSGSNEQFF.

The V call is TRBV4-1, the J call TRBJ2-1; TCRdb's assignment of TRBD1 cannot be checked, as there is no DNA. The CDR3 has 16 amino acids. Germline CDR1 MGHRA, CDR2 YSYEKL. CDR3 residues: CASSQTGQRPYNEQFF.